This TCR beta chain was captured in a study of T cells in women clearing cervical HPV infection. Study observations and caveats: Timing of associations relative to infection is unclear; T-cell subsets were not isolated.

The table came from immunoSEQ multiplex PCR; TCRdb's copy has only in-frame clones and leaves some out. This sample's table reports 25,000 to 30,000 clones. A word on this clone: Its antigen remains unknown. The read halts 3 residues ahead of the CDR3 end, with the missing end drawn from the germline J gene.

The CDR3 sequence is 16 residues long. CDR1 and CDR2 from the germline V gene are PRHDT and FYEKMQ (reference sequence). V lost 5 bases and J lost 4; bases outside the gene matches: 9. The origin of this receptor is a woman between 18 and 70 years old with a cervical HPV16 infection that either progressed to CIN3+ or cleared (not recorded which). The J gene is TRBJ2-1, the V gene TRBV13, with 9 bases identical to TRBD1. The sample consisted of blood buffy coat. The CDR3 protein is CASSGRPGQGYNEQFF. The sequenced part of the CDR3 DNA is TGTGCCAGCAGCGGCCGGCCGGGACAGGGATACAATGAG.